This entry features one T cell receptor (beta chain) sequence. Its antigen is as yet unknown. These data come from a study of cytomegalovirus exposure and HLA in healthy donors. Study findings and constraints: V- and J-gene trimming of TCR beta was linked (in a later analysis) to a missense DCLRE1C variant. In a later analysis, compared with equally common non-associated chains, HLA-associated beta chains were more expanded. A later analysis showed TCR association rates differing by HLA locus, peaking at DRB1 and lowest at HLA-C.

Vbeta (60) and Jbeta (13) primers were used in the PCR. Method: immunoSEQ multiplex PCR; TCRdb's copy keeps in-frame clones and lacks some. The sample shows about 190,000 clones, about four fifths of them seen only once. V trimming: 0 bases; J trimming: 6 bases; junction bases outside the gene matches: 5. This CDR3 region has 16 residues. From germline, CDR1 is SGHRS and CDR2 YFSETQ. The rearrangement uses TRBV5-1 and TRBJ2-1; 11 positions match TRBD2. This sequence originates from a man aged 35 to 55 in good health and CMV-seropositive. The specimen sequenced was PBMCs. The CDR3 reads CASSLGGTSGSNEQFF. The CDR3 DNA follows: TGCGCCAGCAGCTTGGGGGGGACTAGCGGTTCCAATGAGCAGTTCTTC.